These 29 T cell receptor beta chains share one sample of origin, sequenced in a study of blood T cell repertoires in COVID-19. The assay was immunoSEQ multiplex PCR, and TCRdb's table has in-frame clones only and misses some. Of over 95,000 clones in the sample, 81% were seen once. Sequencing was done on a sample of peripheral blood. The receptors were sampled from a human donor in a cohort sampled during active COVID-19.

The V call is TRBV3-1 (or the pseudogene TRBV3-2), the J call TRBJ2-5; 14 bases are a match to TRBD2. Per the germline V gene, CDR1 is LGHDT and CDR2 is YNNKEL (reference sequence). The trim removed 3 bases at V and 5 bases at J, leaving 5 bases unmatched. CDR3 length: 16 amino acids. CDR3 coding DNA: TGTGCCAGCAGCCAGGGACTAGCGGGAGTTTTTGAGACCCAGTACTTC. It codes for CASSQGLAGVFETQYF.

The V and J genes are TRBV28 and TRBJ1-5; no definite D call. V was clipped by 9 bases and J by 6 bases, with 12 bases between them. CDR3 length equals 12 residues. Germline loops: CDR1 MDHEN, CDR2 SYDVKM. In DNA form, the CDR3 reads TGTGCCAGTGGTGAGGAGGGTCAGCCCCAGCATTTT. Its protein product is CASGEEGQPQHF.

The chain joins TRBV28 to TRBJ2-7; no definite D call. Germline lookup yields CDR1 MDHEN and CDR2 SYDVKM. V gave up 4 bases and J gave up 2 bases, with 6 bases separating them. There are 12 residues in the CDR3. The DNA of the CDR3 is TGTGCCAGCAGTTCAGGAACCTACGAGCAGTACTTC. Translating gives CASSSGTYEQYF.

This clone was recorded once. Written as DNA, the CDR3 is TGTGCCAGCAGCTTGGCCGGCAGGAGAGGGGGAGAGACCCAGTACTTC. This codes for CASSLAGRRGGETQYF. The chain carries TRBV5-4 and TRBJ2-5; perhaps TRBD1 as D (6 bases). The CDR3 spans 16 residues. Germline CDR1 is SGHNT and CDR2 is YYREEE (reference sequence). V lost 0 bases and J lost 4, with 16 bases in between.

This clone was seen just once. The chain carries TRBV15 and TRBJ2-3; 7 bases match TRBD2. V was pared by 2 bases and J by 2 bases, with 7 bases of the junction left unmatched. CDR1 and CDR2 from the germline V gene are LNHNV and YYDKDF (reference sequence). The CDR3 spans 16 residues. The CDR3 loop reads CATSRPGTTITDTQYF. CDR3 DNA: TGTGCCACCAGCAGACCCGGGACTACAATCACAGATACGCAGTATTTT. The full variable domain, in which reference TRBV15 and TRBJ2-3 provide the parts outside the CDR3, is DAMVIQNPRYQVTQFGKPVTLSCSQTLNHNVMYWYQQKSSQAPKLLFHYYDKDFNNEADTPDNFQSRRPNTSFCFLDIRSPGLGDTAMYLCATSRPGTTITDTQYFGPGTRLTVL.

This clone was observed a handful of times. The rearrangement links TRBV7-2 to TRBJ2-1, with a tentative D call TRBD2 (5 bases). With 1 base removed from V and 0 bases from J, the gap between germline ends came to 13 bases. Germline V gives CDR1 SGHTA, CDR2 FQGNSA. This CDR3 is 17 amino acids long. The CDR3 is CASSLGGLSSSYNEQFF. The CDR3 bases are TGTGCCAGCAGCTTAGGCGGGTTGAGTAGCTCCTACAATGAGCAGTTCTTC.

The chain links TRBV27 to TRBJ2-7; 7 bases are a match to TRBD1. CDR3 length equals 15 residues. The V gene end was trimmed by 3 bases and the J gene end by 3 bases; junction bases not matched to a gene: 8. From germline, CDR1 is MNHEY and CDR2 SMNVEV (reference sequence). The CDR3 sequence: CASSLRTGSFYEQYF. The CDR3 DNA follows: TGTGCCAGCAGTTTGCGGACAGGAAGCTTCTACGAGCAGTACTTC.

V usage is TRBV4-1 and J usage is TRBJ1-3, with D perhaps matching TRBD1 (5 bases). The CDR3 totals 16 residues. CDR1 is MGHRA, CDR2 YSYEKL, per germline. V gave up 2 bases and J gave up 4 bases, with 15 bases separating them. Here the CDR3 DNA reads TGCGCCAGCAGCCAAACCCCCGGGACTCGAGGAAACACCATATATTTT. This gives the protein CASSQTPGTRGNTIYF.

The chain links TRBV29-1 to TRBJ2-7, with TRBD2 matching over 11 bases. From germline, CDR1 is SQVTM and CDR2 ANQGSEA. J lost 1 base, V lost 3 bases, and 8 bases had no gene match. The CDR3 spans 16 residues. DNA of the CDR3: TGCAGCGTTGAGAACAGGGGGACTAGCGGATCCTACGAGCAGTACTTC. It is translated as CSVENRGTSGSYEQYF.

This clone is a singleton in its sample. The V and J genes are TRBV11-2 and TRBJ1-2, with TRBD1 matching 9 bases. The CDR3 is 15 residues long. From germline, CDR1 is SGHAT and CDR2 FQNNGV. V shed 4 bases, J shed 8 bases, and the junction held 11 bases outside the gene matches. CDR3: CASSSERTGGRGYTF. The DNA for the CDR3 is TGTGCCAGCAGCTCTGAGAGAACAGGGGGCCGCGGCTACACCTTC.

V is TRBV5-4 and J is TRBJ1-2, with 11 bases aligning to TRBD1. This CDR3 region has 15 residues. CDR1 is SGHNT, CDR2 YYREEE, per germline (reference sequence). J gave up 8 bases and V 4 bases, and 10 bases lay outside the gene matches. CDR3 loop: CASSVPGQGELGYTF. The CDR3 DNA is TGTGCCAGCAGCGTACCGGGACAGGGGGAACTAGGCTACACCTTC.

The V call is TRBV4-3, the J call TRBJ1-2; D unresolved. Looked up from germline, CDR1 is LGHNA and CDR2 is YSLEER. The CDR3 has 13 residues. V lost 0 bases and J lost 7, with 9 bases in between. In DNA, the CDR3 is TGCGCCAGCAGCCAAGATCGAGGGAGTGGCTACACCTTC. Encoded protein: CASSQDRGSGYTF.

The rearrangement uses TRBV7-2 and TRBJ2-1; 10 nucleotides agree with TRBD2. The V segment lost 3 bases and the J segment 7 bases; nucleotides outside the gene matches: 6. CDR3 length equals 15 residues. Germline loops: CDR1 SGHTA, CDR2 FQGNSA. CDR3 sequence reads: CASSFSGRSGNEQFF. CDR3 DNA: TGTGCCAGCAGCTTTAGCGGGAGGTCTGGAAATGAGCAGTTCTTC.

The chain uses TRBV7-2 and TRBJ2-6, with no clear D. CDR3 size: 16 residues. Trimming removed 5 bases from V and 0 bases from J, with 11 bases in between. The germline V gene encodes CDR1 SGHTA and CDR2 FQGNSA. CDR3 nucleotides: TGTGCCAGCAGCCTCCAGCGTCTCTCTGGGGCCAACGTCCTGACTTTC. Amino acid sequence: CASSLQRLSGANVLTF.

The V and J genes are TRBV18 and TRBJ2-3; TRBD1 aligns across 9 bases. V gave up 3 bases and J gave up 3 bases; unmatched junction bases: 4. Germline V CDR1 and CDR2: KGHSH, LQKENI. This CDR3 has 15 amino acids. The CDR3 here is CASSPTGTGTDTQYF. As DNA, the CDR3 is TGTGCCAGCTCACCGACCGGGACAGGGACAGATACGCAGTATTTT.

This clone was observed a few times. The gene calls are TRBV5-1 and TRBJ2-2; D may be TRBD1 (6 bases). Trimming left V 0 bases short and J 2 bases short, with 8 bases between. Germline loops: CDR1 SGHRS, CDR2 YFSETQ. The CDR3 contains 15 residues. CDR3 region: CASSLEGHNTGELFF. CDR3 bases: TGCGCCAGCAGCTTGGAGGGACACAACACCGGGGAGCTGTTTTTT.

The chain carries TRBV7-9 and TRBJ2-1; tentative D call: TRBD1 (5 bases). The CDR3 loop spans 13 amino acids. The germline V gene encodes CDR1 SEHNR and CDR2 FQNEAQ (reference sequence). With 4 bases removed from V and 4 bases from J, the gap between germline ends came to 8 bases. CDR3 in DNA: TGTGCCAGCAGCTCTGACAGATACAATGAGCAGTTCTTC. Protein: CASSSDRYNEQFF.

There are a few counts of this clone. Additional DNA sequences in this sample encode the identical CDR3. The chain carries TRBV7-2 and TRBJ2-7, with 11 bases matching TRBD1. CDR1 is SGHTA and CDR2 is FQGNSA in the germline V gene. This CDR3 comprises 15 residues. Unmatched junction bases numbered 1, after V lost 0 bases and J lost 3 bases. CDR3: CASSLAGTGGYEQYF. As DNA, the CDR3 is TGTGCCAGCAGCTTAGCCGGGACAGGGGGCTACGAGCAGTACTTC.

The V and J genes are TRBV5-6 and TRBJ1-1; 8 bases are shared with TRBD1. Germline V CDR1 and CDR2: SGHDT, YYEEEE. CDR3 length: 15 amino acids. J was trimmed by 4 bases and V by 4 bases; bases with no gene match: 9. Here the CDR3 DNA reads TGTGCCAGCAGCGCTGCACCCACAGGGGGCACTGAAGCTTTCTTT. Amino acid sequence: CASSAAPTGGTEAFF.

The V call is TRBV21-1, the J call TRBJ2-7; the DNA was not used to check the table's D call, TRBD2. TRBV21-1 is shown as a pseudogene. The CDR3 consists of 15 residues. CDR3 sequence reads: CASSNLRDSSYEQYF. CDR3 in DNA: TGTGCCAGCAGCAATCTCCGGGACTCGTCCTACGAGCAGTACTTC.

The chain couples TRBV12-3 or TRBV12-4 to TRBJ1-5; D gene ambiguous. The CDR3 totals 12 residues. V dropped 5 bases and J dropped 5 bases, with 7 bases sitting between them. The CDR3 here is CASSGEYQPQHF. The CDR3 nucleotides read TGTGCCAGCAGTGGAGAGTATCAGCCCCAGCATTTT.

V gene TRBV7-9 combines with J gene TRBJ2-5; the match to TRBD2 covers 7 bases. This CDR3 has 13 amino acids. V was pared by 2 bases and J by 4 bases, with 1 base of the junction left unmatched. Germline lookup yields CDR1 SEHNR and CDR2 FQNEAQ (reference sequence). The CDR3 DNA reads TGTGCCAGCAGCTTATCGGGGGGAGAGACCCAGTACTTC. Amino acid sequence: CASSLSGGETQYF. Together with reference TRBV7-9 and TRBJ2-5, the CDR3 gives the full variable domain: DTGVSQNPRHKITKRGQNVTFRCDPISEHNRLYWYRQTLGQGPEFLTYFQNEAQLEKSRLLSDRFSAERPKGSFSTLEIQRTEQGDSAMYLCASSLSGGETQYFGPGTRLLVL.

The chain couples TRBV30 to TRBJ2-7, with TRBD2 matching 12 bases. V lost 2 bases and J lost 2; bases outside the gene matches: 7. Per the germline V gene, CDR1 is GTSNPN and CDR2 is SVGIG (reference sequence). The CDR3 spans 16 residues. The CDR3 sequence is CAWSRGTSGLAYEQYF. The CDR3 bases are TGTGCCTGGAGTAGGGGGACTAGCGGGCTCGCCTACGAGCAGTACTTC.

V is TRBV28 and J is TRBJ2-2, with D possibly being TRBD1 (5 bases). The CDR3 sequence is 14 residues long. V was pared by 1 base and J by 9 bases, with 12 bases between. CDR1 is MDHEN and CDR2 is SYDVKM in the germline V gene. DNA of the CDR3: TGTGCCAGCAGTTTATCGTCAGGGATCCGGGAGCTGTTTTTT. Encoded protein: CASSLSSGIRELFF.

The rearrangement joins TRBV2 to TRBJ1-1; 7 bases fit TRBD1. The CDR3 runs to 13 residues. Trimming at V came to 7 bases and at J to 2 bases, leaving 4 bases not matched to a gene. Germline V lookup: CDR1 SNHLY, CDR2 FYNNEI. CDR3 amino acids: CASTGTANTEAFF. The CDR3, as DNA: TGTGCCAGCACGGGGACAGCCAACACTGAAGCTTTCTTT.

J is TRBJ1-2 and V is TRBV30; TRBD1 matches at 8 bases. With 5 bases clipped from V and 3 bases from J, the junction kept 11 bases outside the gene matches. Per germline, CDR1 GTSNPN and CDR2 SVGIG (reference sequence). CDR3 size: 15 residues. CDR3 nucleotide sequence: TGTGCCTGGCTCCCCCCGGGACAGGATTACTATGGCTACACCTTC. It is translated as CAWLPPGQDYYGYTF.

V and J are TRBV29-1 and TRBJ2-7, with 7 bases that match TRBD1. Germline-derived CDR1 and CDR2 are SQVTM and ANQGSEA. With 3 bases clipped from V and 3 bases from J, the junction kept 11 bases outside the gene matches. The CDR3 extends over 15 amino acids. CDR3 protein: CSVEGSRDSHYEQYF. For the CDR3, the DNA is TGCAGCGTTGAGGGAAGCCGGGACAGCCACTACGAGCAGTACTTC.

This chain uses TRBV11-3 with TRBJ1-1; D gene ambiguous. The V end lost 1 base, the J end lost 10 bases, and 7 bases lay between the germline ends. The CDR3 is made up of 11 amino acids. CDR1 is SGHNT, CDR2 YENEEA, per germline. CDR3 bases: TGTGCCAGCAGCTTAGGAGGAGGAGCTTTCTTT. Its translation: CASSLGGGAFF.

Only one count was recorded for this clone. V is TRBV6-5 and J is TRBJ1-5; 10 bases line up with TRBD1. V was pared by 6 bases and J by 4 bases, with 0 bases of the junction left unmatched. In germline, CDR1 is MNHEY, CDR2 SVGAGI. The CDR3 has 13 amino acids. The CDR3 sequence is CASRGQGNQPQHF. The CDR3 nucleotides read TGTGCCAGCAGGGGACAGGGGAATCAGCCCCAGCATTTT.